The 23 T cell receptor beta chains listed next were all sequenced from one sample in a study of blood T cell repertoires in COVID-19. Produced via immunoSEQ multiplex PCR; TCRdb's table is partial and in-frame only. The profile shows about 480,000 clones, 89% of them singletons. Sequencing was done on a sample of peripheral blood. All receptors come from a man between 18 and 29 years old with COVID-19, enrolled during active disease.

The V gene is TRBV24-1, the J gene TRBJ1-1; no clear D gene. Trimming shortened V by 8 bases and J by 8 bases, and 17 bases separated the two germline ends. The CDR3 length is 13 residues. CDR1 is KGHDR and CDR2 is SFDVKD in the germline V gene. Here the CDR3 reads CATIPTGSHEAFF. DNA of the CDR3: TGTGCCACCATTCCTACTGGGAGTCACGAAGCTTTCTTT.

The chain couples TRBV18 to TRBJ2-3; TRBD1 matches 7 bases. Germline trimming cut 3 bases from V and 0 bases from J; bases unmatched to any gene: 3. The CDR3 is 15 residues long. Germline V gene sequence: CDR1 KGHSH, CDR2 LQKENI. Here the CDR3 reads CASSPPGQSTDTQYF. The CDR3 DNA follows: TGTGCCAGCTCACCCCCGGGACAGAGCACAGATACGCAGTATTTT.

The CDR3 protein is CASSHLLGNRGENYEQYF. CDR3 sequence (DNA): TGCGCCAGCAGCCATCTTCTAGGAAACCGGGGGGAAAACTACGAGCAGTACTTC. The V and J genes are TRBV4-1 and TRBJ2-7, with TRBD2 matching over 7 bases. V shed 3 bases and J 3 bases; nucleotides not matched to a gene: 17. Germline CDR1 reads MGHRA; CDR2 reads YSYEKL. This CDR3 is built from 18 residues.

The rearrangement uses TRBV2 and TRBJ2-5, with 7 bases that match TRBD1. Germline CDR1 SNHLY, CDR2 FYNNEI. This CDR3 has 14 residues. The J segment lost 7 bases and the V segment lost 6 bases, leaving 11 bases of the junction unmatched. CDR3 nucleotides: TGTGCCAGCAGCGAGGACAGGCAGAGGGGGACCCAGTACTTC. Its translation: CASSEDRQRGTQYF.

V gene TRBV29-1 combines with J gene TRBJ2-3; 7 nucleotides line up with TRBD2. CDR1 SQVTM and CDR2 ANQGSEA come from the germline V gene. The CDR3 is made up of 16 amino acids. Trimming removed 0 bases from V and 2 bases from J; junction bases left unmatched: 8. The CDR3 nucleotides are TGCAGCGTTGAAGATCTAACTAGCGCTGACACAGATACGCAGTATTTT. This translates into CSVEDLTSADTDTQYF.

This clone was recorded a few times. The chain couples TRBV19 to TRBJ1-1, with 11 nucleotides matching TRBD1. The CDR3 covers 14 residues. Trimming at V came to 5 bases and at J to 6 bases, leaving 5 bases not matched to a gene. Germline V gene lookup returns CDR1 LNHDA and CDR2 SQIVND (reference sequence). The CDR3 protein is CASSRGQGESEAFF. DNA for the CDR3: TGTGCCAGTAGTCGGGGACAGGGGGAATCTGAAGCTTTCTTT.

The CDR3 nucleotides read TGCGCCAGCAGCTCGACAGGGAGCACTAGCGGGAGACTCTCCTACGAGCAGTACTTC. It specifies CASSSTGSTSGRLSYEQYF. This chain connects TRBV5-1 to TRBJ2-7, with 11 bases fitting TRBD2. Germline CDR1 reads SGHRS; CDR2 reads YFSETQ. Unmatched junction bases numbered 14, after V lost 3 bases and J lost 0 bases. The CDR3 sequence is 19 residues long.

The chain couples TRBV27 to TRBJ2-1; 15 positions agree with TRBD2. The germline CDR1 and CDR2 sequences are MNHEY and SMNVEV (reference sequence). The trim removed 5 bases at V and 8 bases at J, leaving 13 bases unmatched. CDR3 length equals 18 residues. The CDR3 DNA reads as TGTGCCAGCAGTCCCGGACTAGCGGGAGGGCCTGTCTATCATGAGCAGTTCTTC. It encodes CASSPGLAGGPVYHEQFF.

About this clone: Other DNA sequences in this specimen translate into the identical CDR3. V and J are TRBV5-5 and TRBJ1-2, with D perhaps matching TRBD1 (5 bases). The V end lost 0 bases, the J end lost 0 bases, and 9 bases lay between the germline ends. The CDR3 totals 15 residues. Per germline, CDR1 SGHKS and CDR2 YYEKEE (reference sequence). Here the CDR3 DNA reads TGTGCCAGCAGCTTGGGTGGGACTGCTAACTATGGCTACACCTTC. Residues: CASSLGGTANYGYTF.

This clone was seen once. The chain links TRBV7-9 to TRBJ1-2; D gene uncertain. CDR1 is SEHNR and CDR2 is FQNEAQ in the germline V gene (reference sequence). The V gene lost 4 bases and the J gene lost 14 bases, with 20 bases spanning the gap. The CDR3 is made up of 13 amino acids. Here the CDR3 DNA reads TGTGCCAGCAGCTCCAACCCCCTCTTCGGAGCTACCTTC. It specifies CASSSNPLFGATF.

V is TRBV6-6 and J is TRBJ2-7; the match to TRBD2 covers 13 bases. CDR1 is MNHNY and CDR2 is SVGAGI in the germline V gene (reference sequence). The V segment lost 6 bases and the J segment 0 bases; nucleotides outside the gene matches: 14. The CDR3 spans 19 residues. This CDR3 reads CASRRIGTSGAKSSYEQYF. The CDR3 DNA reads as TGTGCCAGCAGGCGAATCGGGACTAGCGGGGCTAAAAGCTCCTACGAGCAGTACTTC.

This chain joins TRBV5-6 and TRBJ1-5; D is possibly TRBD1 (6 bases). Germline assignment: CDR1 SGHDT and CDR2 YYEEEE. Trimming pared 4 bases from V and 5 bases from J, leaving 7 bases between. This CDR3 comprises 12 residues. CDR3 DNA: TGTGCCAGCAGCCGACAGGATCAGCCCCAGCATTTT. Its translation is CASSRQDQPQHF.

The rearrangement uses TRBV2 and TRBJ1-1; TRBD1 matches at 8 bases. CDR3 length: 17 amino acids. Germline CDR1 is SNHLY and CDR2 is FYNNEI. Losses at the gene ends were 5 bases for V and 1 base for J; bases not matched to a gene: 12. CDR3 loop: CASSTRTGYLRNTEAFF. In DNA, the CDR3 is TGTGCCAGCAGTACGAGGACAGGGTATCTAAGGAACACTGAAGCTTTCTTT. Filled out from reference TRBV2 and TRBJ1-1, the complete variable domain reads EPEVTQTPSHQVTQMGQEVILRCVPISNHLYFYWYRQILGQKVEFLVSFYNNEISEKSEIFDDQFSVERPDGSNFTLKIRSTKLEDSAMYFCASSTRTGYLRNTEAFFGQGTRLTVV.

This clone was seen many times. Other DNA variants within this sample encode the same CDR3. The chain uses TRBV6-5 and TRBJ1-2; 8 nucleotides align to TRBD1. Germline V gene data show CDR1 as MNHEY and CDR2 as SVGAGI. The CDR3 length is 12 residues. Unmatched junction bases numbered 1, after V lost 4 bases and J lost 6 bases. CDR3 sequence reads: CASSSGGDGYTF. The CDR3 nucleotides read TGTGCCAGCAGTTCAGGGGGCGATGGCTACACCTTC.

The genes are TRBV5-1 and TRBJ2-7, with 8 positions matching TRBD1. This CDR3 region has 12 residues. Looked up from germline, CDR1 is SGHRS and CDR2 is YFSETQ. Trimming removed 3 bases from V and 13 bases from J; junction bases left unmatched: 9. CDR3 protein: CASSSIGQGRYF. The CDR3 region has the DNA TGCGCCAGCAGCTCGATAGGACAGGGACGATACTTC. Drawing the rest from reference TRBV5-1 and TRBJ2-7, the complete variable domain is KAGVTQTPRYLIKTRGQQVTLSCSPISGHRSVSWYQQTPGQGLQFLFEYFSETQRNKGNFPGRFSGRQFSNSRSEMNVSTLELGDSALYLCASSSIGQGRYFGPGTRLTVT.

This chain links TRBV6-1 with TRBJ2-4, with 9 bases fitting TRBD1. CDR1 is MNHNS, CDR2 SASEGT, per germline. Losses at the gene ends were 2 bases for V and 6 bases for J; bases not matched to a gene: 11. The CDR3 spans 17 residues. As DNA, the CDR3 is TGTGCCAGCAGTGAAAGCCTTTGGACAGGGGTCACAAACATTCAGTACTTC. It codes for CASSESLWTGVTNIQYF.

The V and J genes are TRBV5-1 and TRBJ2-2, with 11 positions matching TRBD2. This CDR3 is built from 16 residues. Trimming at V came to 4 bases and at J to 3 bases, leaving 5 bases not matched to a gene. Germline values: CDR1 SGHRS, CDR2 YFSETQ. CDR3 bases: TGCGCCAGCAGCAAGGGACTAGCGGAACACACCGGGGAGCTGTTTTTT. It codes for CASSKGLAEHTGELFF. Together with reference TRBV5-1 and TRBJ2-2, the CDR3 gives the full variable domain: KAGVTQTPRYLIKTRGQQVTLSCSPISGHRSVSWYQQTPGQGLQFLFEYFSETQRNKGNFPGRFSGRQFSNSRSEMNVSTLELGDSALYLCASSKGLAEHTGELFFGEGSRLTVL.

The V and J genes are TRBV11-2 and TRBJ1-1; a possible D gene is TRBD1 (5 bases). V gave up 8 bases and J gave up 5 bases, with 12 bases separating them. Germline V gene data show CDR1 as SGHAT and CDR2 as FQNNGV. The length of the CDR3 is 12 residues. The CDR3 DNA reads TGTGCCAGCCCCTTAAGGGGAACTGAAGCTTTCTTT. It yields the protein CASPLRGTEAFF. Full variable domain (missing parts from reference TRBV11-2 and TRBJ1-1): EAGVAQSPRYKIIEKRQSVAFWCNPISGHATLYWYQQILGQGPKLLIQFQNNGVVDDSQLPKDRFSAERLKGVDSTLKIQPAKLEDSAVYLCASPLRGTEAFFGQGTRLTVV.

The chain employs TRBV4-2 and TRBJ1-3; no definite D call. This CDR3 contains 16 residues. The V gene lost 0 bases and the J gene lost 0 bases, with 9 bases spanning the gap. CDR1 and CDR2 from the germline V gene are LGHNA and YNFKEQ. In DNA form, the CDR3 reads TGTGCCAGCAGCCAAGAGCAAGCAAGCTCTGGAAACACCATATATTTT. It codes for CASSQEQASSGNTIYF.

The genes are TRBV18 and TRBJ2-1; 10 bases are shared with TRBD2. This CDR3 is built from 18 residues. Germline V gene data show CDR1 as KGHSH and CDR2 as LQKENI. V shed 3 bases, J shed 9 bases, and the junction held 17 bases outside the gene matches. CDR3 DNA sequence: TGTGCCAGCTCACCGAAACCGGGTCGGCTAGCGGGAGCGTCTGAGCAGTTCTTC. As protein: CASSPKPGRLAGASEQFF.

This clone turned up a few times. V is TRBV5-1 and J is TRBJ2-2; 9 bases fit TRBD1. The CDR3 runs to 15 residues. CDR1 is SGHRS, CDR2 YFSETQ, per germline. The trim removed 0 bases at V and 6 bases at J, leaving 3 bases unmatched. The CDR3 DNA follows: TGCGCCAGCAGCTTGGGACAGGGGGAGCCCGGGGAGCTGTTTTTT. Residues: CASSLGQGEPGELFF.

V gene TRBV3-1 (or the pseudogene TRBV3-2) combines with J gene TRBJ2-2; D unclear. The germline V gene has CDR1 LGHDT and CDR2 YNNKEL (reference sequence). The CDR3 consists of 14 residues. The V and J ends lost 2 bases and 0 bases respectively, with 4 bases between them. CDR3 DNA sequence: TGTGCCAGCAGCCAACTAGCGAACACCGGGGAGCTGTTTTTT. Amino acids: CASSQLANTGELFF.

CDR3 nucleotides: TGTGCCAGTAGCCGTATTTCCAGGGGAACCTACGAGCAGTACTTC. As protein: CASSRISRGTYEQYF. The rearrangement links TRBV19 to TRBJ2-7, with TRBD1 as a possible D gene (6 bases). The germline V gene encodes CDR1 LNHDA and CDR2 SQIVND (reference sequence). V dropped 6 bases and J dropped 2 bases, with 17 bases sitting between them. The CDR3 spans 15 residues.